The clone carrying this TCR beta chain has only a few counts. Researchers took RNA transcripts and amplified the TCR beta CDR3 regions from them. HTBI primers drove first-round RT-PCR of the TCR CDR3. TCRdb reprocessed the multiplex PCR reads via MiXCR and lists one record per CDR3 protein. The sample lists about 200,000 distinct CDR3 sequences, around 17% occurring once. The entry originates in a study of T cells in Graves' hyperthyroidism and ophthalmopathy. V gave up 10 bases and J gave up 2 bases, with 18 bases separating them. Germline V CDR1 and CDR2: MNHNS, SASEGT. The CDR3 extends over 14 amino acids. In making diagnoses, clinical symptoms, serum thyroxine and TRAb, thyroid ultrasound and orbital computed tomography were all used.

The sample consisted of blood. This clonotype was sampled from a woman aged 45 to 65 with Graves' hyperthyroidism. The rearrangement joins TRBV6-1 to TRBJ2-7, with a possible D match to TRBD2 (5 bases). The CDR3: CATLSSSGTYEQYF. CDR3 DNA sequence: TGTGCCACCCTCTCTTCCAGCGGAACCTACGAGCAGTACTTC.